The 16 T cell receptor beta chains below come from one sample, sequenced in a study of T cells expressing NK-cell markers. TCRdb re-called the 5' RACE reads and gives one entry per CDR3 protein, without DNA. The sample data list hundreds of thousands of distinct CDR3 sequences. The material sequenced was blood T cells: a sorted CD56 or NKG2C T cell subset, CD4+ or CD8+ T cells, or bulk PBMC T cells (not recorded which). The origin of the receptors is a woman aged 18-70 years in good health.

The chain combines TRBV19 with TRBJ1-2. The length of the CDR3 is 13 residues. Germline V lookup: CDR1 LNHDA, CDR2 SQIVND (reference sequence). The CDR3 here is CASSDTANRGYTF.

Here the CDR3 reads CASRGGTSGSRDGETQYF. The chain joins TRBV25-1 to TRBJ2-5; no DNA is available, so the TRBD2 call from TCRdb remains unchecked. From germline, CDR1 is MGHDK and CDR2 SYGVNS. This CDR3 has 18 residues.

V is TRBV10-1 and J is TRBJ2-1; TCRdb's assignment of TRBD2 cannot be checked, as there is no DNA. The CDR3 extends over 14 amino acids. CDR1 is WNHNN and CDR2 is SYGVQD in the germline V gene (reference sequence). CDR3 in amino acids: CASSRRGEYNEQFF.

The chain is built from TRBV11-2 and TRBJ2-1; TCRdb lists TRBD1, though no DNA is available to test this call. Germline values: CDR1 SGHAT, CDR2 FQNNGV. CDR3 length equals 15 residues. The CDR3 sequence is CASSSRDRVWYEQFF.

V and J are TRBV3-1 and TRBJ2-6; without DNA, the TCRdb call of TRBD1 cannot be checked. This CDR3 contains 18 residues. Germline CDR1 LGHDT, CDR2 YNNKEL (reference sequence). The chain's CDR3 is CASSQDGDRDSGANVLTF.

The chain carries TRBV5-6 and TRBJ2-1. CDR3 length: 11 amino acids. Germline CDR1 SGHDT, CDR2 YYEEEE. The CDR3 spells CASSLRNEQFF. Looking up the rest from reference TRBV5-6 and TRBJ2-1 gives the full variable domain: DAGVTQSPTHLIKTRGQQVTLRCSPKSGHDTVSWYQQALGQGPQFIFQYYEEEERQRGNFPDRFSGHQFPNYSSELNVNALLLGDSALYLCASSLRNEQFFGPGTRLTVL.

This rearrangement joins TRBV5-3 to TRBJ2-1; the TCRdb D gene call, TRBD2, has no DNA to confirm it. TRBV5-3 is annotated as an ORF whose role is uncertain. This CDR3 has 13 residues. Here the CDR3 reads CAGIAGAWNEQFF.

CDR3 in amino acids: CASSPVRGRETQYF. The chain uses TRBV18 and TRBJ2-5; the TRBD1 assignment by TCRdb is unverifiable without DNA. Germline V gene data show CDR1 as KGHSH and CDR2 as LQKENI. This CDR3 region has 14 residues.

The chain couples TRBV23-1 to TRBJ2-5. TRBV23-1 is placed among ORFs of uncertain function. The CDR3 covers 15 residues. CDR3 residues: CASSQSLGFQETQYF.

CDR3 sequence reads: CASSPTGPAGELFF. The chain is built from TRBV7-7 and TRBJ2-2; TCRdb reports TRBD1, a call that lacks DNA to check it against. Looked up from germline, CDR1 is SSHAT and CDR2 is FNYEAQ (reference sequence). CDR3 length equals 14 residues.

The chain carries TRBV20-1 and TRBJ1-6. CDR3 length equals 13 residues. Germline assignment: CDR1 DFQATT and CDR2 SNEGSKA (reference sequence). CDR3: CSAPSEGFGPLHF.

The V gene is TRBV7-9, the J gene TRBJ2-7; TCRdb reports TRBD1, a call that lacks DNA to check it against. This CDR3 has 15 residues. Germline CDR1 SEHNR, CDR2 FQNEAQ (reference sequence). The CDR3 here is CASSLAGKGGAGQYF.

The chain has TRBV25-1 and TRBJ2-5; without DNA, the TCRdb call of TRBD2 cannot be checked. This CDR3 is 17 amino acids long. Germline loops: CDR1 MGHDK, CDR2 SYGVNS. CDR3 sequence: CASSPIGLAGSQETQYF. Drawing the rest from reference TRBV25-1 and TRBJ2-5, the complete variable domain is EADIYQTPRYLVIGTGKKITLECSQTMGHDKMYWYQQDPGMELHLIHYSYGVNSTEKGDLSSESTVSRIRTEHFPLTLESARPSHTSQYLCASSPIGLAGSQETQYFGPGTRLLVL.

CDR3: CASSLAPEYTEAFF. The rearrangement joins TRBV5-1 to TRBJ1-1. This CDR3 has 14 amino acids. CDR1 is SGHRS and CDR2 is YFSETQ in the germline V gene.

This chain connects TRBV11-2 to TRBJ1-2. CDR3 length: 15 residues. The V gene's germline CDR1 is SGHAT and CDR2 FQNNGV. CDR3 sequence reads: CASSLDRDTNYGYTF.

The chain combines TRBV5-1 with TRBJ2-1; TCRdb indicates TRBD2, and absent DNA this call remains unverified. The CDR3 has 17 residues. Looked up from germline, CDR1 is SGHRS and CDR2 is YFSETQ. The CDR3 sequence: CASSLGLAGGSYNEQFF. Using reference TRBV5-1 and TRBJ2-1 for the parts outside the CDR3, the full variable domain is KAGVTQTPRYLIKTRGQQVTLSCSPISGHRSVSWYQQTPGQGLQFLFEYFSETQRNKGNFPGRFSGRQFSNSRSEMNVSTLELGDSALYLCASSLGLAGGSYNEQFFGPGTRLTVL.